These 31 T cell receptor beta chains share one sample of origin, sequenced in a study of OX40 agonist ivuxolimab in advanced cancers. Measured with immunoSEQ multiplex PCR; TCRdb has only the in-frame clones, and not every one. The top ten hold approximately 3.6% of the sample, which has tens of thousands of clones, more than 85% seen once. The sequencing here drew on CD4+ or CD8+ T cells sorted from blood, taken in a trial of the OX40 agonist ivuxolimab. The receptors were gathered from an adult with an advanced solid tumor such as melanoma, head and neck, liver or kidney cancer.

The CDR3 loop reads CASSLGSSGNTIYF. CDR3 nucleotides: TGTGCCAGCAGCTTGGGGAGCTCTGGAAACACCATATATTTT. The chain has TRBV5-6 and TRBJ1-3; D remains unclear. Germline V CDR1 and CDR2: SGHDT, YYEEEE. V shed 0 bases and J shed 0 bases, with 4 bases lying between them. This CDR3 has 14 residues.

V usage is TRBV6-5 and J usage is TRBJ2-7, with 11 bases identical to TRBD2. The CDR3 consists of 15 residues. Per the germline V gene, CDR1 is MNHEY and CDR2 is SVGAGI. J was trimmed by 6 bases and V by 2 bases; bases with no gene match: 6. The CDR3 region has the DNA TGTGCCAGCAGTTACGGGCGACTAGCGGGGAGCGAGCAGTACTTC. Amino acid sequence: CASSYGRLAGSEQYF.

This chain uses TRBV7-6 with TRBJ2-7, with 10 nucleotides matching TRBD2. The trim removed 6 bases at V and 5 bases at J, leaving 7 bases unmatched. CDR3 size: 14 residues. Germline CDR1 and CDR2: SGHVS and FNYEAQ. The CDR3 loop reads CASSSSGGRDEQYF. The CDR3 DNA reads TGTGCCAGCAGTAGTAGCGGGGGGAGGGACGAGCAGTACTTC.

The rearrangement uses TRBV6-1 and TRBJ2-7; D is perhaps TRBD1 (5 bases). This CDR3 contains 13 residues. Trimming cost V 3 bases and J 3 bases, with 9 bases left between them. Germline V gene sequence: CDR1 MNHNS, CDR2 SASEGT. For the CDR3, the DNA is TGTGCCAGCAGTGAGGGGCAGCTCTACGAGCAGTACTTC. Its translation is CASSEGQLYEQYF.

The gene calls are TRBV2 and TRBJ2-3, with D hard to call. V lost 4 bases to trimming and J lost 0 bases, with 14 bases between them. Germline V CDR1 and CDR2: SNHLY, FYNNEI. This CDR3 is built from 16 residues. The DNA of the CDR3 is TGTGCCAGCAGTGGGTTTGTGCGGTCTAGCACAGATACGCAGTATTTT. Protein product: CASSGFVRSSTDTQYF.

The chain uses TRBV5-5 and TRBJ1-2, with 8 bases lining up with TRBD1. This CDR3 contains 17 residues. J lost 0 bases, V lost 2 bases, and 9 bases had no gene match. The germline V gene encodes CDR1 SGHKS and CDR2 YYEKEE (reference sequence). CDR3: CASSFPDREDPNYGYTF. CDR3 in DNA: TGTGCCAGCAGCTTTCCGGACAGGGAGGATCCTAACTATGGCTACACCTTC.

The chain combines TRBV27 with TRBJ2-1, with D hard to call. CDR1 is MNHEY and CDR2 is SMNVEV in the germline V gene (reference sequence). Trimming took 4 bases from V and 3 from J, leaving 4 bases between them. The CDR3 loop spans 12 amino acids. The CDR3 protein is CASSSYYNEQFF. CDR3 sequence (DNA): TGTGCCAGCAGTTCTTACTACAATGAGCAGTTCTTC.

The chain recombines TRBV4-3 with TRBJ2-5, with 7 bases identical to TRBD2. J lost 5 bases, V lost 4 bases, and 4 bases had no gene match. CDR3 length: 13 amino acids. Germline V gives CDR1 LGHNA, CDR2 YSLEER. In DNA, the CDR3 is TGCGCCAGCAGCCCAGTGGGGGGGGAGACCCAGTACTTC. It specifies CASSPVGGETQYF.

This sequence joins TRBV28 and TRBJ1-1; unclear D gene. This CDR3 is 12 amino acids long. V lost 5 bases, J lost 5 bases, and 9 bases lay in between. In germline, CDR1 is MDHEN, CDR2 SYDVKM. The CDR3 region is CASSTGRTEAFF. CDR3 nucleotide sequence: TGTGCCAGCAGTACCGGTAGGACTGAAGCTTTCTTT.

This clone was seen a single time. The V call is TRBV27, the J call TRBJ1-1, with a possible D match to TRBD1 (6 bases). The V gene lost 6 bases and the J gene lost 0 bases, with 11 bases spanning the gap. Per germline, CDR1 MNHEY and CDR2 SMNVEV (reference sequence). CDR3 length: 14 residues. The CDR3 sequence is CASSETGMNTEAFF. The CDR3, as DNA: TGTGCCAGCAGCGAAACAGGGATGAACACTGAAGCTTTCTTT.

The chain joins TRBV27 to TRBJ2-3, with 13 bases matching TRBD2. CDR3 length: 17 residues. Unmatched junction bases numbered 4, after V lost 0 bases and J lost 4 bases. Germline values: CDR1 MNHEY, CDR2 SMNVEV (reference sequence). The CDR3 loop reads CASSLSTSGGPADTQYF. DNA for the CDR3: TGTGCCAGCAGTTTATCGACTAGCGGGGGGCCCGCAGATACGCAGTATTTT.

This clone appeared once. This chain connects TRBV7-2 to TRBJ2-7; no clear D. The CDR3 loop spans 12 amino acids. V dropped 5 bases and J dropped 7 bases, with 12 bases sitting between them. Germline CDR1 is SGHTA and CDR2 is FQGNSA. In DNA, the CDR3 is TGTGCCAGCAGCCTCGACGGACGGGAGCAGTACTTC. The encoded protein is CASSLDGREQYF.

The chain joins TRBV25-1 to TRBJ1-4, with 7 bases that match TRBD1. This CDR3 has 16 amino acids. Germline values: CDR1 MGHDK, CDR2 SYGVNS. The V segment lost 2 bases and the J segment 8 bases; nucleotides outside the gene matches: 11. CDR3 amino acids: CASSEVWEGAGEKLFF. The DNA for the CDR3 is TGTGCCAGCAGTGAAGTCTGGGAGGGGGCGGGGGAAAAACTGTTTTTT.

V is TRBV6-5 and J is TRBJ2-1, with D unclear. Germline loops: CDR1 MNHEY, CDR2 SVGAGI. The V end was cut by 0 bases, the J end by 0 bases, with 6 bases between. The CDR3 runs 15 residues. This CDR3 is CASSYSAGSYNEQFF. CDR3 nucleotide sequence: TGTGCCAGCAGTTACTCGGCAGGCTCCTACAATGAGCAGTTCTTC.

CDR3 protein: CASSYATGGYEKLFF. The CDR3 nucleotides read TGTGCCAGCAGTTACGCGACAGGGGGCTATGAAAAACTGTTTTTT. The J gene is TRBJ1-4, the V gene TRBV6-6, with TRBD1 identical over 10 bases. The CDR3 covers 15 residues. V lost 2 bases to trimming and J lost 6 bases; unmatched junction nucleotides: 3. In germline, CDR1 is MNHNY, CDR2 SVGAGI (reference sequence).

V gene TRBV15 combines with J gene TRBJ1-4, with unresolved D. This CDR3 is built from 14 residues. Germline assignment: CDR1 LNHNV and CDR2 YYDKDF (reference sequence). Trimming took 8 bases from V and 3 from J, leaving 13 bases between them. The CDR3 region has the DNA TGTGCCACCTCTCTGGCGGTATCTAATGAAAAACTGTTTTTT. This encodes CATSLAVSNEKLFF.

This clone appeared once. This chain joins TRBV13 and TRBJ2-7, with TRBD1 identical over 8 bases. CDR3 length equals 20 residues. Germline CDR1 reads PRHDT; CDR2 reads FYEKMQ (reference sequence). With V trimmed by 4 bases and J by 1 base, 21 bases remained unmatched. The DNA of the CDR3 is TGTGCCAGCAGCTCCATGGGACATACGGGGGACAGGACCTTTTCCTACGAGCAGTACTTC. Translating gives CASSSMGHTGDRTFSYEQYF.

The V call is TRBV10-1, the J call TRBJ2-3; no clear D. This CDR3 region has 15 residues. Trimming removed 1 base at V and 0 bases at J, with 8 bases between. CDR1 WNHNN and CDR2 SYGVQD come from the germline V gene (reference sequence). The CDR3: CASSELGTSTDTQYF. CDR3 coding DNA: TGCGCCAGCAGTGAGTTGGGAACTAGCACAGATACGCAGTATTTT.

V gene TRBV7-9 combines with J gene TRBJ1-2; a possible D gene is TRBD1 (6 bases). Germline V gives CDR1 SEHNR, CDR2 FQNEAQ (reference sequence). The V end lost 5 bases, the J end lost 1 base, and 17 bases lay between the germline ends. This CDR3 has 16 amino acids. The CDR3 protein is CASSPPGGQLNYGYTF. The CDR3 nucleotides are TGTGCCAGCAGCCCACCAGGTGGACAGCTTAACTATGGCTACACCTTC. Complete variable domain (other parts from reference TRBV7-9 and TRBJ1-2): DTGVSQNPRHKITKRGQNVTFRCDPISEHNRLYWYRQTLGQGPEFLTYFQNEAQLEKSRLLSDRFSAERPKGSFSTLEIQRTEQGDSAMYLCASSPPGGQLNYGYTFGSGTRLTVV.

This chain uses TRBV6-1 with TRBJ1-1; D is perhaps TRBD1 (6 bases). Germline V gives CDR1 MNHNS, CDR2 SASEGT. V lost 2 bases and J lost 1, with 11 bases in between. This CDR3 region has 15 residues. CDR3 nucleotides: TGTGCCAGCAGTGAAACTTCAGGGGCGAACACTGAAGCTTTCTTT. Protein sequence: CASSETSGANTEAFF.

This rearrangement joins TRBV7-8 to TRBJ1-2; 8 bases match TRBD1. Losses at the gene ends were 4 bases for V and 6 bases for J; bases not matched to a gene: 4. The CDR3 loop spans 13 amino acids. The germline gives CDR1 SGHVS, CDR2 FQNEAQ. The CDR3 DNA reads TGTGCCAGCAGCTCGACAGGGGTGAATGGCTACACCTTC. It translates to CASSSTGVNGYTF.

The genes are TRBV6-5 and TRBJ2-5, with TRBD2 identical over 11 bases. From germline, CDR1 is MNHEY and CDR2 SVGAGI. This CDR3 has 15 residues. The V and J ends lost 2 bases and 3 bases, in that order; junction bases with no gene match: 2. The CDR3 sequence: CASSYTSGGEETQYF. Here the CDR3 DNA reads TGTGCCAGCAGTTACACTAGCGGGGGAGAAGAGACCCAGTACTTC.

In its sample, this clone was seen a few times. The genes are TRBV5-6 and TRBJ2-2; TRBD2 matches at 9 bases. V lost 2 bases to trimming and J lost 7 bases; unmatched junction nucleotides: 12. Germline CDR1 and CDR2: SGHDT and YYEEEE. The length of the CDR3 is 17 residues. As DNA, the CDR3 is TGTGCCAGCAGCTTAGTAAAGGGACTAGCAGTTTACGGGGAGCTGTTTTTT. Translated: CASSLVKGLAVYGELFF.

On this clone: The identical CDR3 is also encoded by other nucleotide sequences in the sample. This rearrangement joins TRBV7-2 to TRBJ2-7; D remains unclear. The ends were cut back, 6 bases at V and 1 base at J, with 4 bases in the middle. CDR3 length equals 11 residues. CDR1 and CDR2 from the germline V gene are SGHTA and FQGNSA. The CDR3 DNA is TGTGCCAGCAGTTTTTCCTACGAGCAGTACTTC. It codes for CASSFSYEQYF.

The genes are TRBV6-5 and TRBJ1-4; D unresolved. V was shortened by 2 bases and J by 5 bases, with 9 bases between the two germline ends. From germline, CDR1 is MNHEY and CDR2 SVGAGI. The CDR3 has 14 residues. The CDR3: CASSYGDLNEKLFF. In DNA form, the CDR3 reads TGTGCCAGCAGTTACGGAGACCTCAATGAAAAACTGTTTTTT.

Written as DNA, the CDR3 is TGTGCCAGCAGCTGGGAACAGGGGCCTCGCTCCTACGAGCAGTACTTC. Its protein is CASSWEQGPRSYEQYF. The chain employs TRBV5-8 and TRBJ2-7, with 7 bases identical to TRBD1. The CDR3 consists of 16 residues. The V and J ends lost 3 bases and 0 bases, in that order; junction bases with no gene match: 9. The germline V gene encodes CDR1 SGHTS and CDR2 YDEGEE. Based on the CDR3 plus reference TRBV5-8 and TRBJ2-7, the full variable domain is EAGVTQSPTHLIKTRGQQATLRCSPISGHTSVYWYQQALGLGLQFLLWYDEGEERNRGNFPPRFSGRQFPNYSSELNVNALELEDSALYLCASSWEQGPRSYEQYFGPGTRLTVT.

CDR3 region: CASSYSMWDGRWEQYF. DNA of the CDR3: TGTGCCAGCAGTTACTCAATGTGGGACGGTCGATGGGAGCAGTACTTC. The chain is built from TRBV6-7 and TRBJ2-7, with D tentatively TRBD1 or TRBD2 (5 bases each). TRBV6-7 is sorted into the ORF group, with uncertain function. The CDR3 length is 16 residues. With 0 bases removed from V and 7 bases from J, the gap between germline ends came to 19 bases.

DNA of the CDR3: TGTGCCAGCAGCTTTCTCACTAGCGCTCCCCAAGAGACCCAGTACTTC. Its translation: CASSFLTSAPQETQYF. The chain joins TRBV5-6 to TRBJ2-5, with 7 bases fitting TRBD2. The germline gives CDR1 SGHDT, CDR2 YYEEEE. V was clipped by 2 bases and J by 1 base; unmatched bases: 8. This CDR3 spans 16 amino acids.

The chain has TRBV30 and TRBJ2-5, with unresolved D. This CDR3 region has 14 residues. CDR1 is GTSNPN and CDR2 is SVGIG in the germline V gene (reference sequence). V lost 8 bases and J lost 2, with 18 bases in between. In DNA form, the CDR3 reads TGTGCCATAAAGTACTCAGAGGATCAAGAGACCCAGTACTTC. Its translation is CAIKYSEDQETQYF.

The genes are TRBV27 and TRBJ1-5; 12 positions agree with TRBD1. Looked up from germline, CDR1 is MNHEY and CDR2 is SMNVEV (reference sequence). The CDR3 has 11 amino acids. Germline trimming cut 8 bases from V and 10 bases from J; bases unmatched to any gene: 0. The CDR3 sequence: CASGTGGPQHF. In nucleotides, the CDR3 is TGTGCCAGCGGGACAGGGGGCCCCCAGCATTTT.

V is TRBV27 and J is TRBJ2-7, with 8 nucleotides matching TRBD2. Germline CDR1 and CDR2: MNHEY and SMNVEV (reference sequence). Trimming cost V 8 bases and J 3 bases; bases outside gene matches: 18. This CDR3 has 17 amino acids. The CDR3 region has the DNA TGTGCCAGCGCCCCCCTCGGGACTAGGGAATTTATCTACGAGCAGTACTTC. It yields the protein CASAPLGTREFIYEQYF.